This TCR beta chain was identified in a study of blood T cell repertoires in COVID-19. For the study at large: COVID-19 samples, acute and convalescent, were from the United States, Italy and Spain. PBMCs, B-cell-depleted T cells, or T cells were the source of the cDNA or gDNA that made up the material.

Source study methods: Reference gene primer amplification gave estimated nucleated cell counts. Clones were sequenced by immunoSEQ multiplex PCR, and TCRdb holds only the in-frame ones, with some missing. D and trimming come from the DNA, and the V and J calls and clone size come from that table. The sample contains 250,000 or so clones, roughly 90% of which appear only once. Trimming pared 5 bases from V and 3 bases from J, leaving 7 bases between. Germline values: CDR1 MNHEY, CDR2 SVGEGT. The CDR3 is 12 residues long. This receptor was obtained from a woman aged 25 to 45 with active or convalescent COVID-19. This chain links TRBV6-2 or TRBV6-3 with TRBJ1-1, with D unclear. The sample was peripheral blood. CDR3 sequence (DNA): TGTGCCAGCAGTACCCGGGACACTGAAGCTTTCTTT. This sequence encodes CASSTRDTEAFF.